This TCR beta chain derives from a study of T cells in Graves' hyperthyroidism and ophthalmopathy. RNA transcripts served as the template for amplifying TCR beta CDR3 regions. With the HTBI primer set, the TCR CDR3 went through a first round of RT-PCR. TCRdb fed the multiplex PCR reads into MiXCR, producing one record per CDR3 protein. The table has about 760,000 distinct CDR3 sequences, under 45% seen once. Lactation, pregnancy, other autoimmune disease or uncontrolled infection excluded patients. The germline V gene encodes CDR1 SEHNR and CDR2 FQNEAQ (reference sequence). This CDR3 comprises 14 residues. Germline trimming cut 8 bases from V and 5 bases from J; bases unmatched to any gene: 9.

The chain uses TRBV7-9 and TRBJ1-1; 9 bases map to TRBD1. The receptor's source is a woman in her thirties or forties with Graves' hyperthyroidism. Material: blood. The CDR3 spells CASDGGTGSTEAFF. Here the CDR3 DNA reads TGTGCCAGCGACGGGGGGACAGGGTCGACTGAAGCTTTCTTT.